The 29 T cell receptor beta chains presented below share a single source sample, sequenced in a study of tumor-infiltrating T cells and Merkel cell polyomavirus. The wider study: The T cells studied were KLL-specific CD8+ cells against Merkel polyomavirus.

Every patient's tumor was robustly positive for Merkel cell polyomavirus Large T antigen on immunohistochemistry. The protocol was immunoSEQ multiplex PCR, while the TCRdb copy is restricted to in-frame clones and leaves out a portion. This table has about 25,000 clones, nearly 90% appearing once. Sample: lymph node tissue. All receptors derive from a man between 50 and 59 years old with Merkel cell carcinoma.

In its sample, this clone was seen once. The chain joins TRBV13 to TRBJ1-1, with D perhaps matching TRBD1 (6 bases). This CDR3 has 11 amino acids. Germline-derived CDR1 and CDR2 are PRHDT and FYEKMQ (reference sequence). Trimming stripped 6 bases from V and 8 bases from J, with 10 bases between. This CDR3 reads CASRHDREAFF. The DNA for the CDR3 is TGTGCCAGCAGACACGACAGGGAAGCTTTCTTT. The full variable domain, its missing parts supplied by reference TRBV13 and TRBJ1-1, is AAGVIQSPRHLIKEKRETATLKCYPIPRHDTVYWYQQGPGQDPQFLISFYEKMQSDKGSIPDRFSAQQFSDYHSELNMSSLELGDSALYFCASRHDREAFFGQGTRLTVV.

The chain uses TRBV7-9 and TRBJ1-5; D perhaps matches TRBD1 (5 bases). The CDR3 loop spans 17 amino acids. In germline, CDR1 is SEHNR, CDR2 FQNEAQ (reference sequence). Deletions cut 5 bases from V and 0 bases from J, with 17 bases between. The CDR3 reads CASSRIDRSDSNQPQHF. Here the CDR3 DNA reads TGTGCCAGCAGCCGAATCGACAGATCCGATAGCAATCAGCCCCAGCATTTT.

This clone showed up just once. The J gene is TRBJ2-7, the V gene TRBV28; 8 bases line up with TRBD1. This CDR3 has 14 amino acids. The V gene's germline CDR1 is MDHEN and CDR2 SYDVKM. The J segment lost 3 bases and the V segment lost 6 bases, leaving 7 bases of the junction unmatched. The CDR3 DNA is TGTGCCAGCAGAATGTCACAGGGGGTCTACGAGCAGTACTTC. This translates into CASRMSQGVYEQYF.

The chain joins TRBV11-2 to TRBJ2-7, with TRBD2 identical over 9 bases. The J segment lost 2 bases and the V segment lost 0 bases, leaving 2 bases of the junction unmatched. Germline-derived CDR1 and CDR2 are SGHAT and FQNNGV. This CDR3 has 15 amino acids. For the CDR3, the DNA is TGTGCCAGCAGCTTAGAACTAGCGGGCCCCTACGAGCAGTACTTC. It codes for CASSLELAGPYEQYF.

The chain combines TRBV7-2 with TRBJ2-7, with D perhaps TRBD2 (6 bases). Germline loops: CDR1 SGHTA, CDR2 FQGNSA. V was cut by 4 bases and J by 6 bases, with 16 bases left in between. This CDR3 has 14 amino acids. CDR3 loop: CASSSTPRAGEQYF. CDR3 coding DNA: TGTGCCAGCAGCTCGACCCCCCGAGCGGGCGAGCAGTACTTC.

The chain couples TRBV15 to TRBJ1-5; D gene unclear. V was pared by 1 base and J by 2 bases, with 9 bases between. CDR3 length equals 15 residues. CDR1 and CDR2 from the germline V gene are LNHNV and YYDKDF (reference sequence). CDR3 sequence (DNA): TGTGCCACCAGCAGAGGGGAGTTTGGCAATCAGCCCCAGCATTTT. Translation: CATSRGEFGNQPQHF.

This clone was picked up a small number of times. This chain links TRBV7-3 with TRBJ2-7, with 9 nucleotides matching TRBD1. With 1 base clipped from V and 2 bases from J, the junction kept 0 bases outside the gene matches. CDR3 size: 14 residues. In germline, CDR1 is SGHTA, CDR2 FQGTGA. CDR3 protein: CASSLNRGPYEQYF. The CDR3 region has the DNA TGTGCCAGCAGCTTAAACAGGGGGCCCTACGAGCAGTACTTC. Supplemented by reference TRBV7-3 and TRBJ2-7, the full variable domain reads GAGVSQTPSNKVTEKGKYVELRCDPISGHTALYWYRQSLGQGPEFLIYFQGTGAADDSGLPNDRFFAVRPEGSVSTLKIQRTERGDSAVYLCASSLNRGPYEQYFGPGTRLTVT.

This chain joins TRBV28 and TRBJ2-3; the match to TRBD2 covers 7 bases. Germline V gives CDR1 MDHEN, CDR2 SYDVKM. The length of the CDR3 is 16 residues. With V trimmed by 2 bases and J by 2 bases, 7 bases remained unmatched. CDR3 DNA: TGTGCCAGCAGTTTAATCCCCAGCGGGAACACAGATACGCAGTATTTT. Its protein product is CASSLIPSGNTDTQYF.

This chain uses TRBV10-1 with TRBJ2-2; 10 nucleotides align to TRBD2. The CDR3 contains 17 residues. V gave up 6 bases and J gave up 6 bases; unmatched junction bases: 13. Germline V lookup: CDR1 WNHNN, CDR2 SYGVQD (reference sequence). CDR3 coding DNA: TGCGCCAGCAGCCCCGACCTTTCTAGCGGGAGATCCGGGGAGCTGTTTTTT. Amino acid sequence: CASSPDLSSGRSGELFF.

The J gene is TRBJ2-2, the V gene TRBV6-6, with 8 bases that match TRBD2. There are 16 residues in the CDR3. Per germline, CDR1 MNHNY and CDR2 SVGAGI (reference sequence). V lost 2 bases and J lost 4; bases outside the gene matches: 6. In DNA, the CDR3 is TGTGCCAGCAGTTACCCGCAGCGGGAGAGCACCGGGGAGCTGTTTTTT. Translation gives CASSYPQRESTGELFF.

The rearrangement links TRBV7-2 to TRBJ1-5; no firm D call. V gave up 1 base and J gave up 1 base, with 14 bases separating them. Germline V lookup: CDR1 SGHTA, CDR2 FQGNSA. The CDR3 covers 17 residues. The chain's CDR3 is CASSLVAGLGSNQPQHF. CDR3 sequence (DNA): TGTGCCAGCAGCTTAGTCGCGGGATTGGGAAGCAATCAGCCCCAGCATTTT.

The chain uses TRBV5-1 and TRBJ2-2; D may be TRBD1 (6 bases). CDR3 length: 15 residues. The germline gives CDR1 SGHRS, CDR2 YFSETQ. The ends were cut back, 3 bases at V and 6 bases at J, with 15 bases in the middle. The chain's CDR3 is CASSSGQPGAGELFF. Written as DNA, the CDR3 is TGCGCCAGCAGCTCGGGACAACCCGGGGCCGGGGAGCTGTTTTTT.

V usage is TRBV6-4 and J usage is TRBJ2-1; 7 bases line up with TRBD2. The CDR3 consists of 15 residues. Germline loops: CDR1 MRHNA, CDR2 SNTAGT. J lost 3 bases, V lost 6 bases, and 8 bases had no gene match. CDR3: CASSGTNGDYNEQFF. The CDR3 nucleotides are TGTGCCAGCAGCGGGACTAACGGGGACTACAATGAGCAGTTCTTC.

The chain combines TRBV4-2 with TRBJ1-3; 7 bases align to TRBD1. CDR1 and CDR2 (germline): LGHNA, YNFKEQ. V lost 0 bases and J lost 4; bases outside the gene matches: 6. The CDR3 is 16 residues long. This CDR3 reads CASSQETGTRGNTIYF. DNA of the CDR3: TGTGCCAGCAGCCAAGAGACAGGGACTAGAGGAAACACCATATATTTT.

This clone has a single count. V gene TRBV5-4 combines with J gene TRBJ2-2, with a weak D call TRBD1 (5 bases). The CDR3 contains 16 residues. Germline V CDR1 and CDR2: SGHNT, YYREEE (reference sequence). Trimming cost V 2 bases and J 7 bases, with 18 bases left between them. The CDR3 nucleotides read TGTGCCAGCAGCTTATTTTCCGCAGGGTTGGTCGGGGAGCTGTTTTTT. This encodes CASSLFSAGLVGELFF.

The chain carries TRBV5-1 and TRBJ2-1, with D perhaps TRBD2 (6 bases). Trimming stripped 2 bases from V and 4 bases from J, with 16 bases between. The CDR3 length is 16 residues. Looked up from germline, CDR1 is SGHRS and CDR2 is YFSETQ. Written as DNA, the CDR3 is TGCGCCAGCAGCTTCCTGGAGGGATCCCAGTACAATGAGCAGTTCTTC. Protein product: CASSFLEGSQYNEQFF.

This clone turned up a few times. The chain joins TRBV30 to TRBJ1-5, with D possibly being TRBD1 (6 bases). The V gene lost 0 bases and the J gene lost 3 bases, with 9 bases spanning the gap. The CDR3 is 14 residues long. CDR1 and CDR2 (germline): GTSNPN, SVGIG (reference sequence). The CDR3 loop reads CAWSVGGDNQPQHF. CDR3 coding DNA: TGTGCCTGGAGTGTAGGGGGGGACAATCAGCCCCAGCATTTT.

This chain connects TRBV30 to TRBJ1-1, with TRBD1 as a possible D gene (6 bases). CDR1 and CDR2 (germline): GTSNPN, SVGIG (reference sequence). The germline V and J ends were trimmed by 5 bases and 1 base, with 11 bases remaining between them. The CDR3 loop spans 13 amino acids. As DNA, the CDR3 is TGTGCCTGGTCGACAGGTACGAACACTGAAGCTTTCTTT. Translating gives CAWSTGTNTEAFF.

The V gene is TRBV5-6, the J gene TRBJ2-1; D perhaps matches TRBD2 (5 bases). The CDR3 has 15 residues. V lost 2 bases to trimming and J lost 0 bases, with 9 bases between them. CDR1 and CDR2 (germline): SGHDT, YYEEEE. Written as DNA, the CDR3 is TGTGCCAGCAGCTTTGTGGGGAGCTCCTACAATGAGCAGTTCTTC. Its protein product is CASSFVGSSYNEQFF.

The J gene is TRBJ2-1, the V gene TRBV7-3; D remains unclear. The CDR3 covers 16 residues. The germline V gene has CDR1 SGHTA and CDR2 FQGTGA. V lost 0 bases and J 3 bases, leaving 12 bases between the germline ends. The CDR3 nucleotides read TGTGCCAGCAGCTTAACGTTAACAGCTGACTACAATGAGCAGTTCTTC. This sequence encodes CASSLTLTADYNEQFF.

This clone was observed a few times. The rearrangement joins TRBV30 to TRBJ1-2, with D possibly being TRBD1 (5 bases). Germline CDR1 reads GTSNPN; CDR2 reads SVGIG (reference sequence). CDR3 length: 13 residues. V was shortened by 4 bases and J by 2 bases, with 11 bases between the two germline ends. The CDR3 loop reads CAWTPTVNYGYTF. The CDR3, as DNA: TGTGCCTGGACCCCGACAGTGAACTATGGCTACACCTTC.

This rearrangement joins TRBV7-9 to TRBJ1-3; unclear D gene. The CDR3 sequence is 17 residues long. Trimming removed 1 base at V and 3 bases at J, with 16 bases between. The V gene's germline CDR1 is SEHNR and CDR2 FQNEAQ (reference sequence). CDR3 sequence reads: CASSLGLQLVFGNTIYF. The DNA of the CDR3 is TGTGCCAGCAGCTTAGGTTTGCAGTTGGTTTTTGGAAACACCATATATTTT.

The chain links TRBV5-1 to TRBJ2-2; D might be TRBD1 (5 bases). V lost 7 bases to trimming and J lost 1 base, with 11 bases between them. The germline V gene has CDR1 SGHRS and CDR2 YFSETQ. The CDR3 consists of 14 residues. The CDR3 spells CASRTTGNTGELFF. The CDR3 bases are TGCGCCAGCCGGACCACAGGGAACACCGGGGAGCTGTTTTTT.

The V gene is TRBV7-9, the J gene TRBJ2-7, with D possibly matching TRBD1 (6 bases). This CDR3 comprises 14 residues. In germline, CDR1 is SEHNR, CDR2 FQNEAQ (reference sequence). V was pared by 3 bases and J by 0 bases, with 9 bases between. The CDR3 loop reads CASSFGQSSYEQYF. The CDR3 region has the DNA TGTGCCAGCAGCTTTGGACAGTCCTCCTACGAGCAGTACTTC.

The V and J genes are TRBV10-1 and TRBJ2-7, with 7 bases identical to TRBD1. This CDR3 region has 12 residues. The V segment lost 9 bases and the J segment 1 base; nucleotides outside the gene matches: 3. Germline lookup yields CDR1 WNHNN and CDR2 SYGVQD (reference sequence). The CDR3 loop is CASGDSSYEQYF. As DNA, the CDR3 is TGCGCCAGTGGGGACAGTTCCTACGAGCAGTACTTC.

The V and J genes are TRBV7-2 and TRBJ2-4, with 10 bases aligning to TRBD1. V gave up 3 bases and J gave up 12 bases; unmatched junction bases: 2. This CDR3 contains 12 residues. The V gene's germline CDR1 is SGHTA and CDR2 FQGNSA. The CDR3 bases are TGTGCCAGCAGCTTGGGACAGGGGAATCAGTACTTC. This codes for CASSLGQGNQYF. Full variable domain (missing parts from reference TRBV7-2 and TRBJ2-4): GAGVSQSPSNKVTEKGKDVELRCDPISGHTALYWYRQSLGQGLEFLIYFQGNSAPDKSGLPSDRFSAERTGGSVSTLTIQRTQQEDSAVYLCASSLGQGNQYFGAGTRLSVL.

The gene calls are TRBV11-2 and TRBJ2-5; D is uncertain. The DNA end is more similar to TRBJ2-7, so the J call may be wrong. The V gene's germline CDR1 is SGHAT and CDR2 FQNNGV. CDR3 length: 13 residues. The DNA for the CDR3 is TGTGCCAGCAGCTTATCCCCCGATTACGAGCAGTACTTC. Amino acid sequence: CASSLSPDYEQYF.

Details on this clone: The germline gene is not matched at one end of the junction; a read error may be the cause. The chain uses TRBV7-7 and TRBJ2-5, with D hard to call. The CDR3 sequence is 14 residues long. Per the germline V gene, CDR1 is SSHAT and CDR2 is FNYEAQ (reference sequence). The CDR3 DNA is TGTGCTAGCAGCTTAGGAACGGGTAGAGAGACCCAGTACTTC. This codes for CASSLGTGRETQYF.

This clone occurred once. The chain links TRBV27 to TRBJ2-3, with D perhaps matching TRBD1 (6 bases). Germline CDR1 is MNHEY and CDR2 is SMNVEV (reference sequence). This CDR3 spans 13 amino acids. Trimming pared 9 bases from V and 4 bases from J, leaving 14 bases between. CDR3 in DNA: TGTGCCAGAACAGGGTACCCCGCAGATACGCAGTATTTT. Translation gives CARTGYPADTQYF.